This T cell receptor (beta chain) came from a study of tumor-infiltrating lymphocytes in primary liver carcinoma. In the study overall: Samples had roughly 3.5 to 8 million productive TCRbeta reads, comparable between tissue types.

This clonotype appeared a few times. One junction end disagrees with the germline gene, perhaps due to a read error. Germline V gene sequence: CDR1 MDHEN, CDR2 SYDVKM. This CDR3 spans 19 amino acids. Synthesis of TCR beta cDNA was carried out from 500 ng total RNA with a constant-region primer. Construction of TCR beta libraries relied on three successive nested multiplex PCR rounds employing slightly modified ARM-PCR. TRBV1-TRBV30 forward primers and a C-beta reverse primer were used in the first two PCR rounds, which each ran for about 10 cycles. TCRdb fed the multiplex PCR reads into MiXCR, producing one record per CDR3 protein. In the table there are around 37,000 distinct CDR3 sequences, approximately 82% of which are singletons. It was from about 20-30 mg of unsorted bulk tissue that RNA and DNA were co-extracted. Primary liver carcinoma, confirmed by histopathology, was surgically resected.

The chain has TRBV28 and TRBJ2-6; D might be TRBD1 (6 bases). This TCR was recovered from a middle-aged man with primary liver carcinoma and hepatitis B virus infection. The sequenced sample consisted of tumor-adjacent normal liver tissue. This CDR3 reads CASSTPGQLDYSGVNVLTF. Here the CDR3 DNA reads TGTGCCAGCAGTACACCGGGACAACTGGATTACTCTGGGGTCAACGTCCTGACTTTC.